This T cell receptor beta chain was observed in a study of cytomegalovirus exposure and HLA in healthy donors. The PCR was carried out with 60 Vbeta primers and 13 Jbeta primers. Data came from immunoSEQ multiplex PCR; TCRdb stores just in-frame clones and leaves some out. The table has 150,000 to 200,000 clones, roughly 82% seen once; the top ten hold 1.5%. V was cut by 3 bases and J by 2 bases, with 17 bases left in between. This CDR3 has 17 amino acids. Germline assignment: CDR1 MDHEN and CDR2 SYDVKM. Study conclusions and caveats: The sole available immune exposure information was CMV serostatus. 87-base-pair reads could not separate some V segments, including TRBV6-2 and TRBV6-3. Per a later analysis, HLA-associated TCR beta chains showed more clonal expansion than other, equally common TCR beta chains. Follow-up analysis found HLA locus-dependent TCR association rates, highest for DRB1 and lowest for HLA-C.

A note on this clone: Its antigen remains unknown.

This clonotype originated in a girl aged 5 to 17 in good health and CMV-seropositive. Sequencing was carried out using PBMCs. The chain uses TRBV28 and TRBJ1-5; D not certain. DNA for the CDR3: TGTGCCAGCAGTTTGGTCAAAGGGTGGACTGGCAATCAGCCCCAGCATTTT. Translation: CASSLVKGWTGNQPQHF.